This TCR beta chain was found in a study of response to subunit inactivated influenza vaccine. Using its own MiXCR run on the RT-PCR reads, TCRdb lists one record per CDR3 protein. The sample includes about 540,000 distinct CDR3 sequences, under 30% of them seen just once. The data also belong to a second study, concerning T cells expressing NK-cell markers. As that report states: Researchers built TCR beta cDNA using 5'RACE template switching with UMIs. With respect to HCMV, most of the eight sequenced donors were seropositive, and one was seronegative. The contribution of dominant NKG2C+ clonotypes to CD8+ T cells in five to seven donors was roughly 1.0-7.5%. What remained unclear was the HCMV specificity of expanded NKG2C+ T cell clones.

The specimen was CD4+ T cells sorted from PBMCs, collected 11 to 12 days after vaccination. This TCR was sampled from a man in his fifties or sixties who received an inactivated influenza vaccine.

CDR3 loop: CASSTRTSRTRSYNEQFF. CDR3 nucleotide sequence: TGTGCCAGCAGCACCAGGACTAGCCGAACCCGCTCCTACAATGAGCAGTTCTTC. V is TRBV11-1 and J is TRBJ2-1; 8 nucleotides align to TRBD2. Germline assignment: CDR1 SGHAT and CDR2 FQDESV (reference sequence). The length of the CDR3 is 18 residues. J gave up 0 bases and V 5 bases, and 12 bases lay outside the gene matches.